Sequencing of this TCR beta chain was carried out in a study of blood T cell repertoires in COVID-19. For the study at large: Samples taken during acute and convalescent COVID-19 were collected in the United States, Italy and Spain. Nucleic acid was either cDNA or gDNA, and it came from T cells, B-cell-depleted T cells, or PBMCs.

In its sample, this clone was seen a few times. The CDR3 consists of 14 residues. Between the trimmed V and J ends, which lost 8 bases and 4 bases, there was a span of 16 bases. Germline V gives CDR1 MRHNA, CDR2 SNTAGT. TCRdb's copy holds only in-frame clones and misses some; the assay was immunoSEQ multiplex PCR. The sample has 200,000 to 250,000 clones; 80% are singletons. The chain combines TRBV6-4 with TRBJ2-3; D possibly corresponds to TRBD2 (6 bases). The origin of this receptor is a man younger than 40 with acute COVID-19. The sample consisted of PBMCs or T cells enriched from blood (not recorded which). DNA for the CDR3: TGTGCCAGCGCGCCTTGGGACTTTTCAGATACGCAGTATTTT. It specifies CASAPWDFSDTQYF.